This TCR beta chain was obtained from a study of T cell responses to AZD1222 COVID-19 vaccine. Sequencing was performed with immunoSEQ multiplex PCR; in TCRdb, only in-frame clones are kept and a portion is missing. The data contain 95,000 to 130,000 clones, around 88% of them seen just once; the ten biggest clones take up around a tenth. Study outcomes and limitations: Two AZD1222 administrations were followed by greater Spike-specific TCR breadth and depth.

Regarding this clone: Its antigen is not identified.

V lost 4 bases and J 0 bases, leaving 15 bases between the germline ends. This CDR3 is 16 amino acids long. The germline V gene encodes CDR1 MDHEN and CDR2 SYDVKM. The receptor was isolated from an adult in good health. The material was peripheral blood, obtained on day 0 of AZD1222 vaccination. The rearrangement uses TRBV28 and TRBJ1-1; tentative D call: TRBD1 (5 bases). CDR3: CASSSAGDPMNTEAFF. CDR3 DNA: TGTGCCAGCAGTTCCGCCGGGGACCCTATGAACACTGAAGCTTTCTTT.